This TCR beta chain is drawn from a study of patients and donors after allogeneic stem cell transplantation. TCRdb recomputed calls from the RT-PCR reads with MiXCR, one row per CDR3 protein. The repertoire holds about 87,000 distinct CDR3 sequences, with 4.5% to 5% as singletons. This clonotype has a count of ten or more. This clonotype was obtained from a human donor who was either an allogeneic HSCT recipient or a stem cell or donor lymphocyte infusion donor (not recorded which). It is not recorded whose cells these are; they may come from a transplant donor. The material sequenced was blood, either unsorted or a sorted T cell fraction (not recorded which).

CDR3 residues: CSARQISGYTQYF. In DNA form, the CDR3 reads TGCAGTGCTAGGCAAATATCGGGCTATACGCAGTATTTT. The chain joins TRBV20-1 to TRBJ2-3; D ambiguous. V was cut by 3 bases and J by 7 bases, with 14 bases left in between. The CDR3 loop spans 13 amino acids. Germline assignment: CDR1 DFQATT and CDR2 SNEGSKA (reference sequence).